The T cell receptor beta chain under discussion was sequenced for a study of blood T cell repertoires in COVID-19. Study in general: Sites in the United States, Italy and Spain provided acute and convalescent COVID-19 samples. T cells, B-cell-depleted T cells, or PBMCs provided the cDNA or gDNA that served as material.

Measured with immunoSEQ multiplex PCR; TCRdb has only the in-frame clones, and not every one. The sample has 56,000 or so clones; under 90% are singletons. The CDR3 covers 15 residues. V lost 1 base and J lost 5, with 14 bases in between. Germline CDR1 reads MNHNS; CDR2 reads SASEGT. V gene TRBV6-1 combines with J gene TRBJ2-5, with a weak D call TRBD1 (6 bases). The specimen was peripheral blood. The sequence came from a human donor in a cohort sampled during active COVID-19. The CDR3 is CASSEGGRGWETQYF. CDR3 bases: TGTGCCAGCAGTGAAGGAGGCAGGGGTTGGGAGACCCAGTACTTC.